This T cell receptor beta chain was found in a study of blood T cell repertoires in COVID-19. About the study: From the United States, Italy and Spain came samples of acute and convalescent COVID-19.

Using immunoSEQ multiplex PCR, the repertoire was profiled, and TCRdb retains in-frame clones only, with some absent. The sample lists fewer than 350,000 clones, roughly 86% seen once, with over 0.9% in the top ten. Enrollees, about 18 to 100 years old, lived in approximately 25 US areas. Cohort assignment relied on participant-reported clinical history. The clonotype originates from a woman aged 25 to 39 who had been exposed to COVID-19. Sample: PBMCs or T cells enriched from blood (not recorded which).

The DNA of the CDR3 is TGTGCCAGTAGTATTGGGGGACAGATTAGCAATCAGCCCCAGCATTTT. It specifies CASSIGGQISNQPQHF. V usage is TRBV19 and J usage is TRBJ1-5; 7 positions match TRBD1. Looked up from germline, CDR1 is LNHDA and CDR2 is SQIVND (reference sequence). V trimming: 3 bases; J trimming: 0 bases; junction bases outside the gene matches: 5. The CDR3 is 16 residues long.